These 19 T cell receptor beta chains share one sample of origin, sequenced in a study of shared clonotypes between healthy human individuals. The table came from immunoSEQ multiplex PCR; TCRdb's copy has only in-frame clones and leaves some out. The data show 450,000 to 500,000 clones, around 78% seen once. Sequencing used PBMCs. The receptors originated from a woman aged 40 to 49 in good health. Some clones in this sample may be carry-over from other donors' samples.

The J gene is TRBJ1-1, the V gene TRBV7-2; weak D call: TRBD1 (6 bases). CDR3 length: 14 residues. With 1 base removed from V and 4 bases from J, the gap between germline ends came to 10 bases. Looked up from germline, CDR1 is SGHTA and CDR2 is FQGNSA. Here the CDR3 reads CASSLGGAITEAFF. In DNA, the CDR3 is TGTGCCAGCAGCTTAGGGGGGGCGATCACTGAAGCTTTCTTT.

V is TRBV5-1 and J is TRBJ2-1, with unresolved D. CDR3 size: 14 residues. V was clipped by 1 base and J by 6 bases, with 11 bases between them. The germline V gene encodes CDR1 SGHRS and CDR2 YFSETQ. CDR3: CASSLSAAVNEQFF. In DNA, the CDR3 is TGCGCCAGCAGCTTGTCTGCGGCCGTCAATGAGCAGTTCTTC. Based on the CDR3 plus reference TRBV5-1 and TRBJ2-1, the full variable domain is KAGVTQTPRYLIKTRGQQVTLSCSPISGHRSVSWYQQTPGQGLQFLFEYFSETQRNKGNFPGRFSGRQFSNSRSEMNVSTLELGDSALYLCASSLSAAVNEQFFGPGTRLTVL.

The rearrangement uses TRBV5-4 and TRBJ2-3, with 12 bases lining up with TRBD2. The CDR3 totals 18 residues. The V and J ends lost 4 bases and 0 bases, in that order; junction bases with no gene match: 9. Germline values: CDR1 SGHNT, CDR2 YYREEE (reference sequence). The CDR3 region is CASSARTSGTLSTDTQYF. The CDR3 region has the DNA TGTGCCAGCAGCGCCCGGACTAGCGGGACCCTCAGCACAGATACGCAGTATTTT.

On this clone itself: A far larger clone is off by one base, so a read error is likely. This same CDR3 is encoded by further DNA sequences in the sample. CDR3 region: CASRTAGPSTDTQYF. CDR3 bases: TGTGCCAGCAGGACCGCGGGGCCATCCACAGATACGCAATATTTT. The V gene is TRBV6-6, the J gene TRBJ2-3; maybe TRBD2 (6 bases). Germline V gene data show CDR1 as MNHNY and CDR2 as SVGAGI (reference sequence). This CDR3 is 15 amino acids long.

This clone showed up just a few times. V and J are TRBV7-6 and TRBJ1-2; the D gene is possibly TRBD1 (6 bases). Trimming took 5 bases from V and 1 from J, leaving 23 bases between them. Per germline, CDR1 SGHVS and CDR2 FNYEAQ. This CDR3 region has 18 residues. The CDR3 nucleotides are TGTGCCAGCAGCATCCTGGCGTTTGAGGGGGAGATTAACTATGGCTACACCTTC. It encodes CASSILAFEGEINYGYTF.

As for this clone: Given a much more abundant clone one base away, this may be a read error. V usage is TRBV28 and J usage is TRBJ1-1; no definite D call. The CDR3 extends over 12 amino acids. CDR1 is MDHEN, CDR2 SYDVKM, per germline. V lost 4 bases to trimming and J lost 3 bases, with 6 bases between them. Here the CDR3 DNA reads TGTGCCAGCAGTTCATTGGACACTGAAGCTTTCTTT. This codes for CASSSLDTEAFF.

This chain uses TRBV5-1 with TRBJ2-6; tentative D call: TRBD2 (5 bases). V dropped 0 bases and J dropped 0 bases, with 7 bases sitting between them. Looked up from germline, CDR1 is SGHRS and CDR2 is YFSETQ. The CDR3 contains 16 residues. Here the CDR3 DNA reads TGCGCCAGCAGCTTGGAAGGGAGCTCTGGGGCCAACGTCCTGACTTTC. As protein: CASSLEGSSGANVLTF.

The chain combines TRBV4-1 with TRBJ2-7; 9 bases map to TRBD1. Per germline, CDR1 MGHRA and CDR2 YSYEKL. The J segment lost 3 bases and the V segment lost 4 bases, leaving 7 bases of the junction unmatched. The CDR3 length is 15 residues. The CDR3 DNA sequence: TGCGCCAGCAGCCGACGGACAGGGGCCGTCTACGAGCAGTACTTC. Its translation is CASSRRTGAVYEQYF.

The CDR3: CASPTEASTDTQYF. The CDR3 DNA sequence: TGTGCCAGCCCCACTGAGGCTAGCACAGATACGCAGTATTTT. This chain connects TRBV19 to TRBJ2-3; D unresolved. The germline V gene encodes CDR1 LNHDA and CDR2 SQIVND (reference sequence). V shed 9 bases and J shed 0 bases, with 13 bases lying between them. The CDR3 spans 14 residues.

This clone was observed many times. Different DNA sequences within this sample yield the same CDR3. The chain combines TRBV30 with TRBJ1-5; the D gene is possibly TRBD1 (5 bases). Per the germline V gene, CDR1 is GTSNPN and CDR2 is SVGIG (reference sequence). Trimming took off 0 bases at V and 7 bases at J, with 10 bases between the two ends. This CDR3 has 13 amino acids. This CDR3 is CAWSVLGDQPQHF. The CDR3 DNA sequence: TGTGCCTGGAGTGTACTTGGGGACCAGCCCCAGCATTTT.

The rearrangement joins TRBV27 to TRBJ2-7; D gene unclear. Germline CDR1 reads MNHEY; CDR2 reads SMNVEV (reference sequence). The CDR3 length is 13 residues. Deletions cut 5 bases from V and 3 bases from J, with 11 bases between. The CDR3 bases are TGTGCCAGCAGTCCCGGGTTCCACTACGAGCAGTACTTC. Protein product: CASSPGFHYEQYF.

A few counts support this clone. This chain joins TRBV5-1 and TRBJ2-7; perhaps D is TRBD1 or TRBD2 (5 bases each). The CDR3 runs to 15 residues. V dropped 4 bases and J dropped 2 bases, with 16 bases sitting between them. Per germline, CDR1 SGHRS and CDR2 YFSETQ. The CDR3 DNA reads as TGCGCCAGCAGCCCCACCGGGACGTACGCCTACGAGCAGTACTTC. Protein sequence: CASSPTGTYAYEQYF. The complete variable domain, with remaining parts taken from reference TRBV5-1 and TRBJ2-7, reads KAGVTQTPRYLIKTRGQQVTLSCSPISGHRSVSWYQQTPGQGLQFLFEYFSETQRNKGNFPGRFSGRQFSNSRSEMNVSTLELGDSALYLCASSPTGTYAYEQYFGPGTRLTVT.

The count of this clone is one. The gene calls are TRBV30 and TRBJ1-4; D is unclear. Trimming removed 0 bases at V and 7 bases at J, with 12 bases between. Germline CDR1 and CDR2: GTSNPN and SVGIG (reference sequence). The CDR3 totals 14 residues. The CDR3: CAWSVKGGLEKLFF. CDR3 in DNA: TGTGCCTGGAGTGTAAAGGGAGGGCTTGAAAAACTGTTTTTT.

The chain recombines TRBV6-1 with TRBJ1-4, with unresolved D. The CDR3 sequence is 15 residues long. The germline gives CDR1 MNHNS, CDR2 SASEGT. V lost 1 base, J lost 4 bases, and 10 bases lay in between. The CDR3 DNA sequence: TGTGCCAGCAGTGAAGTAGGGTGGGATAATGAAAAACTGTTTTTT. Translation: CASSEVGWDNEKLFF.

This clone has a handful of counts. Other DNA sequences in the sample encode the same CDR3. The chain employs TRBV27 and TRBJ2-5; 12 nucleotides match TRBD2. The V and J ends lost 2 bases and 4 bases, in that order; junction bases with no gene match: 5. CDR1 is MNHEY, CDR2 SMNVEV, per germline (reference sequence). The CDR3 contains 16 residues. The CDR3 bases are TGTGCCAGCAGTTTACTAGCGGGAGGGCTGCGAGAGACCCAGTACTTC. This gives the protein CASSLLAGGLRETQYF.

In the case of this clone: Other DNA sequences in this sample translate to the same CDR3. The gene calls are TRBV27 and TRBJ1-4, with TRBD1 identical over 7 bases. The CDR3 runs to 13 residues. Germline V gene data show CDR1 as MNHEY and CDR2 as SMNVEV (reference sequence). The V gene end was trimmed by 5 bases and the J gene end by 8 bases; junction bases not matched to a gene: 5. Written as DNA, the CDR3 is TGTGCCAGCAGTCTTGAGACAGGGGAAAAACTGTTTTTT. It yields the protein CASSLETGEKLFF.

The J gene is TRBJ2-4, the V gene TRBV4-1; D unresolved. The CDR3 has 16 residues. V was pared by 4 bases and J by 1 base, with 14 bases between. Germline V gene lookup returns CDR1 MGHRA and CDR2 YSYEKL. The CDR3 sequence is CASSPILGRAKNIQYF. The CDR3 DNA reads TGCGCCAGCAGCCCAATACTTGGCAGGGCCAAAAACATTCAGTACTTC.

This clone appeared a single time. A much larger clone is a single base away; this may be a read error. This chain connects TRBV6-4 to TRBJ1-1; D uncertain. Germline V gives CDR1 MRHNA, CDR2 SNTAGT. V lost 2 bases, J lost 1 base, and 2 bases lay in between. This CDR3 region has 12 residues. CDR3 sequence reads: CASSDRNTEAFF. CDR3 nucleotide sequence: TGTGCCAGCAGTGACAGGAACACTGAAGCTTTCTTT.

J is TRBJ1-1 and V is TRBV4-2; D might be TRBD1 (6 bases). Germline values: CDR1 LGHNA, CDR2 YNFKEQ. Trimming pared 5 bases from V and 0 bases from J, leaving 19 bases between. The CDR3 contains 17 residues. The CDR3 protein is CASSLSPQGGMNTEAFF. CDR3 DNA sequence: TGTGCCAGCAGCTTGTCCCCGCAAGGGGGGATGAACACTGAAGCTTTCTTT.